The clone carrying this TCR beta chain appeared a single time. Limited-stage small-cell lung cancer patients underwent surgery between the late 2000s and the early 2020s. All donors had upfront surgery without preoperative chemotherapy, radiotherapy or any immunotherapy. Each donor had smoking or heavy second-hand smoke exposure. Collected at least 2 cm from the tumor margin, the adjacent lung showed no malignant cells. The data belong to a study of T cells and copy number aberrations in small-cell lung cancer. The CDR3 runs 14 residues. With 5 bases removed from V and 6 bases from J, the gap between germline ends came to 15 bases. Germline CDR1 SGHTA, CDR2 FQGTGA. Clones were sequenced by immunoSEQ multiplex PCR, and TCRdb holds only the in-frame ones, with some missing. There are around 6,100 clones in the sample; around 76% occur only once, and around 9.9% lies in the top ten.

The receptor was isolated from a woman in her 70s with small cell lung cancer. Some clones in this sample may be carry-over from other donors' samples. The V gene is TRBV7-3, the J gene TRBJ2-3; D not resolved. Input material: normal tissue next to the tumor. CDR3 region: CASSPTTNDDTQYF. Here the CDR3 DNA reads TGTGCCAGCAGCCCCACTACCAATGATGATACGCAGTATTTT.